The entry below gives a single T cell receptor (beta chain) sequence along with its context. CD8+ and CD4+ T cells taken from blood had their TCR beta sequenced. The authors negatively isolated CD8+ and CD4+ T cells and FACS-enriched TEMRA cells. This record belongs to a study of CD8 T cells in Susac syndrome. The germline V gene has CDR1 MNHEY and CDR2 SMNVEV (reference sequence). The CDR3 runs 18 residues. Trimming cost V 4 bases and J 6 bases, with 24 bases left between them. Reverse transcription used about 0.45 to 1 ug RNA and random hexamers. Multiplex immunoSEQ PCR targeted 54 Vbeta and 13 Jbeta TCR beta segments. TCRdb reprocessed the immunoSEQ multiplex PCR reads via MiXCR and lists one record per CDR3 protein. The sample lists about 300,000 distinct CDR3 sequences, 89% occurring once.

The TCR comes from a human donor with multiple sclerosis. The V call is TRBV27, the J call TRBJ2-2; TRBD2 is a possible D gene (6 bases). The material sequenced was CD8+ T cells from PBMCs. DNA for the CDR3: TGTGCCAGCAGTTCCCACCTACCGGACTATAAACGTCCCGGGGAGCTGTTTTTT. Translated: CASSSHLPDYKRPGELFF.